The present entry profiles one TCR beta chain with its context. Its cognate antigen is unknown. The data belong to a study of STAT5B mutations in CD4+ large granular lymphocyte leukemia. The method was immunoSEQ multiplex PCR; TCRdb's version includes in-frame clones alone and lacks a portion of them. This sample has about 21,000 clones; roughly 77% occur once, and the top ten carry about 30%. The V gene's germline CDR1 is MDHEN and CDR2 SYDVKM. The CDR3 has 15 residues. Trimming removed 6 bases from V and 4 bases from J; junction bases left unmatched: 9. Overall study findings and caveats: Compared with healthy controls (2/35), patient top clones favored TRBV06 (8/27).

Sequencing used CD4+ T cells from blood buffy coats. V and J are TRBV28 and TRBJ2-7; TRBD1 aligns across 10 bases. This TCR derives from a human donor in good health. The DNA for the CDR3 is TGTGCCAGCAGGACGACCGGGACAGGGGTATACGAGCAGTACTTC. This translates into CASRTTGTGVYEQYF.